The 22 T cell receptor beta chains below come from one sample, sequenced in a study of shared clonotypes between healthy human individuals. The assay was immunoSEQ multiplex PCR, and TCRdb's table has in-frame clones only and misses some. Seen here are around 2.5 million clones, over 85% observed once, and the top ten hold approximately 0.36%. Sequencing used naive CD4+ T cells from PBMCs. As to subset: CD45RA+ positively selected. The receptors come from a man in his late teens or twenties in good health. Some clones in this sample may be carry-over from other donors' samples.

The chain joins TRBV5-1 to TRBJ1-6, with unresolved D. Between the trimmed V and J ends, which lost 0 bases and 2 bases, there was a span of 9 bases. This CDR3 spans 16 amino acids. Germline CDR1 and CDR2: SGHRS and YFSETQ. The CDR3 DNA follows: TGCGCCAGCAGCTTGGGGGTAGCGACCTATAATTCACCCCTCCACTTT. Translated, it gives CASSLGVATYNSPLHF.

The gene calls are TRBV28 and TRBJ1-5; TRBD1 is a possible D gene (6 bases). The CDR3 has 17 amino acids. Trimming removed 5 bases from V and 1 base from J, with 18 bases in between. Germline V lookup: CDR1 MDHEN, CDR2 SYDVKM. The DNA of the CDR3 is TGTGCCAGCAGTCGCTACCCCCGGGGGGGCAGCAATCAGCCCCAGCATTTT. It codes for CASSRYPRGGSNQPQHF.

The J gene is TRBJ1-5, the V gene TRBV4-2, with D tentatively TRBD1 (5 bases). Germline V gene data show CDR1 as LGHNA and CDR2 as YNFKEQ. Trimming cost V 5 bases and J 7 bases, with 15 bases left between them. The CDR3 runs to 14 residues. In nucleotides, the CDR3 is TGTGCCAGCAGCTCGGGGGGGGTTTCCCAGCCCCAGCATTTT. It translates to CASSSGGVSQPQHF.

As for this clone: This specimen includes other DNA sequences encoding the same CDR3. The rearrangement joins TRBV14 to TRBJ1-5, with D perhaps matching TRBD1 (5 bases). This CDR3 is built from 12 residues. Germline assignment: CDR1 SGHDN and CDR2 FVKESK. V was shortened by 3 bases and J by 7 bases, with 7 bases between the two germline ends. The CDR3 DNA sequence: TGTGCCAGCAGCCAGAGGGGCCAGCCCCAGCATTTT. Encoded protein: CASSQRGQPQHF.

The V gene is TRBV5-4, the J gene TRBJ1-1; TRBD1 might be the D (6 bases). Germline V gene lookup returns CDR1 SGHNT and CDR2 YYREEE (reference sequence). This CDR3 spans 13 amino acids. Deletions cut 10 bases from V and 5 bases from J, with 18 bases between. The CDR3 nucleotides are TGTGCCGGCCGGGGGGGCGCCGGTACTGAAGCTTTCTTT. Translation: CAGRGGAGTEAFF.

The chain recombines TRBV5-1 with TRBJ2-2; TRBD2 aligns across 8 bases. The germline V gene has CDR1 SGHRS and CDR2 YFSETQ. J was trimmed by 3 bases and V by 4 bases; bases with no gene match: 5. The CDR3 has 15 amino acids. CDR3 amino acids: CASSPGRADTGELFF. The CDR3 DNA sequence: TGCGCCAGCAGCCCCGGGAGGGCCGACACCGGGGAGCTGTTTTTT.

This sequence joins TRBV5-1 and TRBJ2-1; TRBD2 matches 7 bases. The J segment lost 3 bases and the V segment lost 4 bases, leaving 7 bases of the junction unmatched. Per the germline V gene, CDR1 is SGHRS and CDR2 is YFSETQ. The CDR3 is made up of 15 amino acids. Here the CDR3 reads CASSTGGSYYNEQFF. The CDR3 bases are TGCGCCAGCAGCACCGGCGGGAGCTACTACAATGAGCAGTTCTTC.

The rearrangement uses TRBV29-1 and TRBJ2-2, with a tentative D call TRBD2 (6 bases). V was pared by 4 bases and J by 1 base, with 19 bases between. Germline CDR1 SQVTM, CDR2 ANQGSEA. The CDR3 sequence is 17 residues long. The CDR3: CSVANGAGPWNTGELFF. CDR3 DNA sequence: TGCAGCGTTGCCAACGGGGCGGGGCCGTGGAACACCGGGGAGCTGTTTTTT.

Concerning this clone itself: The sample has other DNA sequences that encode this CDR3 too. The chain is built from TRBV19 and TRBJ2-7; 10 positions agree with TRBD2. CDR3 length equals 14 residues. CDR1 is LNHDA and CDR2 is SQIVND in the germline V gene (reference sequence). V was clipped by 4 bases and J by 2 bases; unmatched bases: 2. The DNA for the CDR3 is TGTGCCAGTAGTAGGCTAGCGGGGGCCTACGAGCAGTACTTC. Its translation is CASSRLAGAYEQYF.

This chain uses TRBV5-5 with TRBJ2-5; the D is unclear. CDR3 length: 12 residues. Trimming shortened V by 2 bases and J by 3 bases, and 5 bases separated the two germline ends. Germline lookup yields CDR1 SGHKS and CDR2 YYEKEE (reference sequence). The CDR3 DNA is TGTGCCAGCAGCTTCCCAGAAGAGACCCAGTACTTC. Amino acid sequence: CASSFPEETQYF. The variable domain in full, completed from reference TRBV5-5 and TRBJ2-5, reads DAGVTQSPTHLIKTRGQQVTLRCSPISGHKSVSWYQQVLGQGPQFIFQYYEKEERGRGNFPDRFSARQFPNYSSELNVNALLLGDSALYLCASSFPEETQYFGPGTRLLVL.

The chain uses TRBV6-5 and TRBJ2-2, with 7 nucleotides matching TRBD2. There are 15 residues in the CDR3. Germline V gene data show CDR1 as MNHEY and CDR2 as SVGAGI. J lost 4 bases, V lost 6 bases, and 8 bases had no gene match. CDR3 DNA sequence: TGTGCCAGCAGATCCAGCGGGGCGAGCACCGGGGAGCTGTTTTTT. Protein sequence: CASRSSGASTGELFF.

V and J are TRBV28 and TRBJ1-1; D gene uncertain. The ends were cut back, 2 bases at V and 3 bases at J, with 19 bases in the middle. CDR3 length: 17 residues. Per germline, CDR1 MDHEN and CDR2 SYDVKM. This CDR3 reads CASSLGPEHGWDTEAFF. The CDR3 region has the DNA TGTGCCAGCAGTTTAGGTCCGGAACATGGTTGGGACACTGAAGCTTTCTTT. Full variable domain (rest looked up from reference TRBV28 and TRBJ1-1): DVKVTQSSRYLVKRTGEKVFLECVQDMDHENMFWYRQDPGLGLRLIYFSYDVKMKEKGDIPEGYSVSREKKERFSLILESASTNQTSMYLCASSLGPEHGWDTEAFFGQGTRLTVV.

The chain carries TRBV5-1 and TRBJ1-2; unclear D gene. V dropped 0 bases and J dropped 8 bases, with 8 bases sitting between them. CDR1 is SGHRS, CDR2 YFSETQ, per germline. This CDR3 region has 12 residues. The CDR3 here is CASSLAGWGYTF. The CDR3 region has the DNA TGCGCCAGCAGCTTGGCCGGCTGGGGCTACACCTTC. Variable domain in full (rest from reference TRBV5-1 and TRBJ1-2): KAGVTQTPRYLIKTRGQQVTLSCSPISGHRSVSWYQQTPGQGLQFLFEYFSETQRNKGNFPGRFSGRQFSNSRSEMNVSTLELGDSALYLCASSLAGWGYTFGSGTRLTVV.

The chain has TRBV6-6 and TRBJ1-1; tentatively, D is TRBD1 (5 bases). V was pared by 6 bases and J by 3 bases, with 14 bases between. The V gene's germline CDR1 is MNHNY and CDR2 SVGAGI (reference sequence). The CDR3 extends over 14 amino acids. Here the CDR3 reads CASRNGGVYTEAFF. CDR3 in DNA: TGTGCCAGCAGGAACGGGGGGGTCTACACTGAAGCTTTCTTT.

J is TRBJ2-3 and V is TRBV11-2; 7 bases are shared with TRBD1. V lost 3 bases, J lost 0 bases, and 3 bases stayed unmatched. CDR1 is SGHAT, CDR2 FQNNGV, per germline. The CDR3 has 15 residues. CDR3: CASSFGQVSTDTQYF. The CDR3 DNA is TGTGCCAGCAGCTTCGGACAGGTTAGCACAGATACGCAGTATTTT.

This sequence joins TRBV5-1 and TRBJ2-7; 7 bases line up with TRBD2. The trim removed 4 bases at V and 1 base at J, leaving 11 bases unmatched. This CDR3 contains 16 residues. Germline loops: CDR1 SGHRS, CDR2 YFSETQ. The CDR3 DNA reads as TGCGCCAGCAGCGGGGGAGGGGCTGGGTCTTCCTACGAGCAGTACTTC. This encodes CASSGGGAGSSYEQYF.

CDR3 loop: CASSFFSSQSNTGELFF. CDR3 in DNA: TGTGCCAGCAGCTTCTTTTCGTCACAGTCGAACACCGGGGAGCTGTTTTTT. This chain uses TRBV7-8 with TRBJ2-2, with D unresolved. The CDR3 sequence is 17 residues long. The germline V and J ends were trimmed by 3 bases and 0 bases, with 14 bases remaining between them. Germline V lookup: CDR1 SGHVS, CDR2 FQNEAQ.

This chain links TRBV19 with TRBJ2-3; D possibly corresponds to TRBD2 (6 bases). Trimming left V 1 base short and J 5 bases short, with 10 bases between. The CDR3 has 14 amino acids. The germline V gene has CDR1 LNHDA and CDR2 SQIVND (reference sequence). CDR3 residues: CASSIGGTLDTQYF. In nucleotides, the CDR3 is TGTGCCAGTAGTATAGGAGGGACTCTAGATACGCAGTATTTT.

The V and J genes are TRBV4-3 and TRBJ2-7; D not certain. Trimming took off 0 bases at V and 0 bases at J, with 12 bases between the two ends. Germline V gene lookup returns CDR1 LGHNA and CDR2 YSLEER. This CDR3 region has 16 residues. The chain's CDR3 is CASSQDLIRSSYEQYF. CDR3 in DNA: TGCGCCAGCAGCCAAGATCTGATCCGGAGCTCCTACGAGCAGTACTTC.

The chain couples TRBV13 to TRBJ2-7; D is undetermined. Germline CDR1 PRHDT, CDR2 FYEKMQ (reference sequence). The CDR3 covers 14 residues. Trimming removed 5 bases at V and 2 bases at J, with 13 bases between. Here the CDR3 DNA reads TGTGCCAGCAGCCTCGGCAGGACCACCTACGAGCAGTACTTC. This sequence encodes CASSLGRTTYEQYF.

The V call is TRBV6-5, the J call TRBJ2-5; 12 bases map to TRBD1. Per the germline V gene, CDR1 is MNHEY and CDR2 is SVGAGI. V was clipped by 3 bases and J by 5 bases; unmatched bases: 4. The CDR3 runs 15 residues. The CDR3 sequence is CASSYGTGGRETQYF. The CDR3 bases are TGTGCCAGCAGTTATGGGACAGGGGGCAGGGAGACCCAGTACTTC.

The chain employs TRBV6-1 and TRBJ2-3, with 11 bases identical to TRBD2. J gave up 4 bases and V 4 bases, and 19 bases lay outside the gene matches. Germline V gene lookup returns CDR1 MNHNS and CDR2 SASEGT. This CDR3 is built from 20 residues. The CDR3 bases are TGTGCCAGCAGTGTACGGTCCGGGACTAGCGGAAACCCCTCCGCAGATACGCAGTATTTT. Protein product: CASSVRSGTSGNPSADTQYF.